This is a list of T cell receptor beta chains from one sample in a study of blood T cells in healthy people across ages. TCRdb re-analysed the 5' RACE reads in MiXCR, keeping a single row per CDR3 protein. The table has 1.5 million to 2 million distinct CDR3 sequences, just under 50% seen once. The specimen sequenced was blood. Source of these receptors: a woman aged 40 to 50 in good health. The CDR3 runs from the conserved cysteine through the conserved F or W. D genes are given only for firm matches. Part of the rows lack a size; the others show once, few, many or a class for expanded clones.

CASSQRGGATTDTQYF TGTGCCAGCAGCCAACGCGGGGGAGCAACAACAGATACGCAGTATTTT TRBV3-1 - TRBD2 TRBJ2-3
CSVSRAGGYEQYF TGCAGCGTGTCACGAGCGGGGGGTTACGAGCAGTACTTC TRBV29-1 - TRBD2 TRBJ2-7
CSASSASGGVDTQYF TGCAGTGCTAGCTCGGCTAGCGGGGGGGTAGATACGCAGTATTTT TRBV20-1 few TRBD2 TRBJ2-3
CSVAWGTLAGATDTQYF TGCAGCGTTGCCTGGGGGACACTAGCGGGGGCGACAGATACGCAGTATTTT TRBV29-1 few TRBD2 TRBJ2-3
CSAVRRLDYEQYF TGCAGTGCCGTACGGAGGTTGGACTACGAGCAGTACTTC TRBV20-1 once - TRBJ2-7
CASSQERGRGYEQYF TGTGCCAGCAGCCAAGAAAGGGGCAGGGGCTACGAGCAGTACTTC TRBV4-2 - - TRBJ2-7
CASSSPGQSSYNSPLHF TGTGCCAGCAGCTCACCGGGACAGAGCTCCTATAATTCACCCCTCCACTTT TRBV28 - TRBD1 TRBJ1-6
CASSLEQYTQYF TGTGCCAGCAGCTTAGAACAGTATACGCAGTATTTT TRBV7-2 few - TRBJ2-3
CASSPLDRVAETQYF TGTGCCAGCAGTCCCCTGGACAGGGTAGCCGAGACCCAGTACTTC TRBV28 - TRBD1 TRBJ2-5
CASSHRGRGETQYF TGTGCCAGCAGCCACAGGGGGCGGGGGGAGACCCAGTACTTC TRBV7-3 few TRBD1 TRBJ2-5
CASSQSPARGNGVTQYF TGCGCCAGCAGCCAATCTCCGGCCAGGGGTAATGGTGTTACGCAGTATTTT TRBV4-1 - - TRBJ2-3
CASSQTLGPYNEQFF TGTGCCAGCAGCCAAACACTAGGACCTTACAATGAGCAGTTCTTC TRBV3-1 - - TRBJ2-1
CASSPPGGGELSEQYF TGCGCCAGCAGCCCTCCCGGAGGCGGGGAGCTCTCCGAGCAGTACTTC TRBV5-1 - - TRBJ2-7
CASSPWGDGGENEQFF TGTGCCAGCAGTCCGTGGGGGGACGGGGGGGAGAATGAGCAGTTCTTC TRBV12-3/TRBV12-4 few TRBD2 TRBJ2-1
CASTQGTGNYGYTF TGCGCCAGCACCCAAGGCACAGGGAACTATGGCTACACCTTC TRBV4-3 - - TRBJ1-2
CASSLSSLILYGYTF TGTGCCAGCAGTTTATCAAGCCTTATCCTCTATGGCTACACCTTC TRBV12-3/TRBV12-4 - - TRBJ1-2
CASSLVSGQIYEQYF TGTGCCAGCAGCTTAGTATCCGGGCAGATCTACGAGCAGTACTTC TRBV7-9 few - TRBJ2-7
CASSLELDRSGYTF TGCGCCAGCAGCTTGGAGCTGGACAGGAGTGGCTACACCTTC TRBV5-1 few TRBD1 TRBJ1-2
CSARSTGMLGGYTF TGCAGTGCTAGAAGTACAGGGATGCTGGGTGGCTACACCTTC TRBV20-1 once - TRBJ1-2
CASSRGGEGDTEAFF TGTGCCAGCAGCCGGGGCGGGGAGGGCGACACTGAAGCTTTCTTT TRBV4-2 - - TRBJ1-1
CASANHRISPTDTQYF TGTGCCAGCGCCAATCACAGGATATCCCCCACAGATACGCAGTATTTT TRBV3-1 - - TRBJ2-3
CASRESGTASSTDTQYF TGTGCCAGCAGGGAATCCGGGACAGCCTCTAGCACAGATACGCAGTATTTT TRBV27 - TRBD1 TRBJ2-3
CSVRIPQGGYTF TGCAGTGTCCGGATCCCGCAGGGGGGCTACACCTTC TRBV20-1 few - TRBJ1-2
CSVGTGHEQYF TGCAGCGTTGGGACAGGCCACGAGCAGTACTTC TRBV29-1 many TRBD1 TRBJ2-7
CSVGMRGTPEQFF TGCAGCGTTGGAATGAGGGGGACCCCTGAGCAGTTCTTC TRBV29-1 few - TRBJ2-1
CASMGQGADEQFF TGTGCCAGCATGGGACAGGGGGCCGATGAGCAGTTCTTC TRBV28 - TRBD1 TRBJ2-1
CAIRDISNQPQHF TGTGCCATCAGGGACATTAGCAATCAGCCCCAACATTTT TRBV10-3 - - TRBJ1-5
CASSFQGAPYSNQPQHF TGTGCCAGCAGTTTCCAGGGGGCCCCCTATAGCAATCAGCCCCAGCATTTT TRBV12-3/TRBV12-4 few TRBD1 TRBJ1-5
CASKMGSLAGYTF TGTGCCAGCAAGATGGGTTCTTTGGCTGGCTACACCTTC TRBV6-5 - - TRBJ1-2
CASSLGRLAGGRQPTYSQYF TGTGCCAGCAGCTTAGGACGACTAGCGGGGGGGCGTCAGCCAACTTATTCGCAGTATTTT TRBV11-2 - TRBD2 TRBJ2-3
CARSSPTGTHYGYTF TGTGCCCGCAGCTCGCCGACAGGGACACACTATGGCTACACCTTC TRBV7-9 - TRBD1 TRBJ1-2
CASSLVDYPSETQYF TGTGCCAGCAGCTTAGTGGACTACCCCTCGGAGACCCAGTACTTC TRBV11-2 few - TRBJ2-5
CASSLGLSDTEAFF TGTGCCAGCAGCTTAGGCCTCTCTGACACTGAAGCTTTCTTT TRBV7-9 - - TRBJ1-1
CASSHHTGNYGYTF TGCGCCAGCAGCCATCATACAGGGAACTATGGCTACACCTTC TRBV4-3 - - TRBJ1-2
CASSYSSLAPLHF TGTGCCAGCAGTTACTCTTCTTTGGCACCCCTCCACTTT TRBV6-5 - - TRBJ1-6
CASSYRRGHSDTQYF TGTGCCAGCAGCTATAGGAGGGGTCACAGTGATACGCAGTATTTT TRBV7-2 - - TRBJ2-3
CASTDRGRETQYF TGTGCCAGCACCGACAGGGGGCGAGAGACCCAGTACTTC TRBV11-2 few TRBD1 TRBJ2-5
CASSFRGHTEAFF TGCGCCAGCAGCTTTCGGGGACACACTGAAGCTTTCTTT TRBV5-1 - - TRBJ1-1
CASTLAMSSYEQYF TGTGCCAGCACCCTAGCGATGAGCTCCTACGAGCAGTACTTC TRBV7-2 - - TRBJ2-7
CASSLEGQGQYF TGCGCCAGCAGCTTGGAGGGACAGGGTCAGTACTTC TRBV5-1 - TRBD1 TRBJ2-7
CASRTGDLREKLFF TGTGCCAGCAGAACAGGGGACTTGAGAGAAAAACTGTTTTTT TRBV6-1 - TRBD1 TRBJ1-4